This T cell receptor beta chain was documented in a study of T cell responses to AZD1222 COVID-19 vaccine. Study observations and caveats: Baseline seropositives among AZD1222 recipients totaled only 5 to 7. Spike-specific TCR breadth and depth were elevated following two AZD1222 doses. After the peak T cell response, and only then, were repertoires sampled.

Of note for this clone: What it binds is not known.

Assay: immunoSEQ multiplex PCR; the TCRdb copy retains only in-frame clones and omits some. The sample consists of about 130,000 clones, about nine tenths of them appearing once. V lost 5 bases to trimming and J lost 0 bases; unmatched junction nucleotides: 6. The germline V gene encodes CDR1 SGHTA and CDR2 FQGNSA. The CDR3 covers 15 residues. This sequence was found in an adult in good health. The chain links TRBV7-2 to TRBJ1-1; 7 bases match TRBD1. The sequencing here drew on peripheral blood, taken on day 0 of AZD1222 vaccination. CDR3 residues: CASSLEGAMNTEAFF. CDR3 nucleotides: TGTGCCAGCAGCCTCGAGGGGGCCATGAACACTGAAGCTTTCTTT.